This record looks at one T cell receptor (beta chain) sequence and its context. These data originate in a study of blood T cell repertoires in COVID-19. Looking at the study overall: Samples taken during acute and convalescent COVID-19 were collected in the United States, Italy and Spain. PBMCs, B-cell-depleted T cells, or T cells provided the cDNA or gDNA that made up the material.

The CDR3 length is 12 residues. The germline CDR1 and CDR2 sequences are SQVTM and ANQGSEA. Trimming took 4 bases from V and 6 from J; bases not matched to a gene: 5. Source study methods: The authors estimated nucleated cell counts from reference gene primer amplification. Profiled with immunoSEQ multiplex PCR; TCRdb holds only in-frame clones, not every one. That table supplies the V and J calls and clone size; D and trimming were determined from the DNA. The sample consists of approximately 230,000 clones, around nine tenths of them appearing once. Participant ages covered roughly 18 to 89 years across 24 US areas.

Sample: PBMCs or T cells enriched from blood (not recorded which). The chain links TRBV29-1 to TRBJ1-2; 7 bases are a match to TRBD1. The receptor was isolated from a woman between 50 and 59 years old with acute COVID-19. The CDR3 sequence: CSVVGGEDGYTF. CDR3 coding DNA: TGCAGCGTTGTAGGGGGCGAGGATGGCTACACCTTC.